This T cell receptor (beta chain) was captured in a study of shared clonotypes between healthy human individuals. In the source study's methods: Junction-only sequences without quality scores came from ImmunoSEQ, so filtering differed. Assay used: immunoSEQ multiplex PCR; TCRdb lists only in-frame clones, some missing. V and J calls and clone size are given by that table; D and trimming were obtained from the DNA. The data show approximately 500,000 clones, 65% to 85% seen once. Those who donated, Caucasian adults without exception, all lived in Nashville, Tennessee. This clone was recorded a few times. Germline lookup yields CDR1 SGHTA and CDR2 FQGTGA. The V end lost 3 bases, the J end lost 3 bases, and 12 bases lay between the germline ends. There are 15 residues in the CDR3.

The receptor comes from a woman aged 35 to 49 in good health. Some clones in this sample may be carry-over from other donors' samples. Sequenced input: PBMCs. The genes are TRBV7-3 and TRBJ2-1; weak D call: TRBD2 (6 bases). In DNA form, the CDR3 reads TGTGCCAGCAGCTTTGGCGGGGCCCTCTACAATGAGCAGTTCTTC. It specifies CASSFGGALYNEQFF.